The rows below give T cell receptor beta chains drawn from one sample of a study of OX40 agonist ivuxolimab in advanced cancers. The method was immunoSEQ multiplex PCR; TCRdb's version includes in-frame clones alone and lacks a portion of them. Of 20,000 to 25,000 clones in the sample, around three quarters were seen once. Here the sequenced sample was CD4+ or CD8+ T cells sorted from blood, taken in a trial of the OX40 agonist ivuxolimab. All receptors derive from an adult with an advanced solid tumor such as melanoma, head and neck, liver or kidney cancer. The CDR3 runs from the conserved cysteine through the conserved F or W. Each record gives: J gene, CDR3 length, D gene, clone size, V gene, CDR3 protein, CDR3 DNA. A D gene is named only where the DNA matches it firmly. A row's size may be missing; if present it is once, few, many or a size class.

J gene: TRBJ1-3
CDR3 length: 16
D gene: .
clone size: once
V gene: TRBV21-1
CDR3 protein: CASSRYDGRSGNTIYF
CDR3 DNA: TGTGCCAGCAGCCGATACGACGGCCGCTCTGGAAACACCATATATTTT

J gene: TRBJ2-7
CDR3 length: 14
D gene: .
clone size: once
V gene: TRBV5-4
CDR3 protein: CASSLKGEIYEQYF
CDR3 DNA: TGTGCCAGCAGCTTGAAGGGAGAGATTTACGAGCAGTACTTC

J gene: TRBJ2-1
CDR3 length: 14
D gene: .
clone size: few
V gene: TRBV10-1
CDR3 protein: CASGGAGTRNEQFF
CDR3 DNA: TGCGCCAGCGGGGGGGCCGGGACGAGGAATGAGCAGTTCTTC

J gene: TRBJ2-3
CDR3 length: 17
D gene: TRBD2
clone size: .
V gene: TRBV5-1
CDR3 protein: CASSPETSGRSSDTQYF
CDR3 DNA: TGCGCCAGCAGCCCGGAGACTAGCGGGAGGAGCTCGGATACGCAGTATTTT

J gene: TRBJ1-1
CDR3 length: 15
D gene: TRBD1
clone size: .
V gene: TRBV6-5
CDR3 protein: CASSYRTGPKGEAFF
CDR3 DNA: TGTGCCAGCAGTTATAGGACAGGACCGAAGGGTGAAGCTTTCTTT

J gene: TRBJ1-2
CDR3 length: 12
D gene: .
clone size: .
V gene: TRBV6-4
CDR3 protein: CASSDSGIGYTF
CDR3 DNA: TGTGCCAGCAGTGACTCCGGGATTGGCTACACCTTC

J gene: TRBJ2-4
CDR3 length: 15
D gene: .
clone size: few
V gene: TRBV18
CDR3 protein: CASSETDPGKNIQYF
CDR3 DNA: TGTGCCAGCTCGGAGACAGATCCGGGGAAAAACATTCAGTACTTC

J gene: TRBJ2-7
CDR3 length: 14
D gene: .
clone size: .
V gene: TRBV4-2
CDR3 protein: CASSLDRRAYEQYF
CDR3 DNA: TGTGCCAGCAGCTTGGATCGCAGGGCCTACGAGCAGTACTTC

J gene: TRBJ1-2
CDR3 length: 13
D gene: .
clone size: .
V gene: TRBV21-1
CDR3 protein: CASSKARDYGYTF
CDR3 DNA: TGTGCCAGCAGCAAAGCCAGGGACTATGGCTACACCTTC

J gene: TRBJ1-3
CDR3 length: 16
D gene: TRBD1
clone size: .
V gene: TRBV5-4
CDR3 protein: CASSAASRGQRNTIYF
CDR3 DNA: TGTGCCAGCAGCGCAGCCTCCAGGGGGCAACGAAACACCATATATTTT

J gene: TRBJ1-4
CDR3 length: 16
D gene: .
clone size: .
V gene: TRBV13
CDR3 protein: CASSLGRGATNEKLFF
CDR3 DNA: TGTGCCAGCAGCTTAGGCCGAGGGGCAACTAATGAAAAACTGTTTTTT

J gene: TRBJ2-2
CDR3 length: 11
D gene: .
clone size: .
V gene: TRBV29-1
CDR3 protein: CSFRLAGELFF
CDR3 DNA: TGCAGCTTCCGACTAGCCGGGGAGCTGTTTTTT

J gene: TRBJ1-4
CDR3 length: 15
D gene: .
clone size: .
V gene: TRBV27
CDR3 protein: CASSFFGSSNEKLFF
CDR3 DNA: TGTGCCAGCAGTTTTTTCGGGAGCTCTAATGAAAAACTGTTTTTT

J gene: TRBJ2-5
CDR3 length: 11
D gene: .
clone size: .
V gene: TRBV5-1
CDR3 protein: CASEDQETQYF
CDR3 DNA: TGCGCCAGCGAGGATCAAGAGACCCAGTACTTC